The clone carrying this T cell receptor beta chain came up a few times. Antigen: not known. The ends were cut back, 1 base at V and 5 bases at J, with 18 bases in the middle. The germline CDR1 and CDR2 sequences are SGHTA and FQGNSA. The CDR3 runs 17 residues. Quantitative 5'-RACE with molecular barcodes generated TCR beta libraries. TCRdb ran MiXCR on the 5' RACE reads and lists one entry per CDR3 protein. Here the sample spans about 130,000 distinct CDR3 sequences, about 7% being singletons. The data were obtained in a study of CD8 T cells in ankylosing spondylitis. Findings of the study overall: Disease-linked clones reportedly concentrated significantly in matched ankylosing spondylitis synovial fluid.

The source material was blood, either unsorted or a sorted T cell fraction (not recorded which). This receptor was identified in a female donor with ankylosing spondylitis or in good health (not recorded which). The chain has TRBV7-2 and TRBJ1-5; the D gene is possibly TRBD1 (6 bases). The CDR3 coding sequence is TGTGCCAGCAGCTTAGGGGAAAGGGGGTTGTTCGATCAGCCCCAGCATTTT. This encodes CASSLGERGLFDQPQHF.